This TCR beta chain is drawn from a study of CXCR3-negative and CXCR3-positive naive CD8 T cells. Findings and limits, study-wide: Greater hydrophobicity was found in TRB CDR3s of CXCR3-positive naive cells than of CXCR3-negative naive cells.

UMI-labeled TRB cDNA libraries were prepared by 5' RACE. With the 5' RACE reads reprocessed, TCRdb shows one record per CDR3 protein and no DNA. The sample holds just under 90,000 distinct CDR3 sequences. This CDR3 has 18 residues. Germline-derived CDR1 and CDR2 are PRHDT and FYEKMQ (reference sequence). In regard to this clonotype: Antigen specificity is unknown.

What was sequenced was naive CXCR3+ CD8+ T cells from blood. Subset of the sample: CD45RO-CCR7+CD27+CD95- naive CD8+ T cells expressing CXCR3 (TNR3+). The chain links TRBV13 to TRBJ2-5; TCRdb gives TRBD2 as the D gene, but with no DNA this cannot be confirmed. The receptor comes from a human donor in good health. Some clones in this sample may be carry-over from other donors' samples. The CDR3 protein is CASSFGLAGGPAQETQYF.